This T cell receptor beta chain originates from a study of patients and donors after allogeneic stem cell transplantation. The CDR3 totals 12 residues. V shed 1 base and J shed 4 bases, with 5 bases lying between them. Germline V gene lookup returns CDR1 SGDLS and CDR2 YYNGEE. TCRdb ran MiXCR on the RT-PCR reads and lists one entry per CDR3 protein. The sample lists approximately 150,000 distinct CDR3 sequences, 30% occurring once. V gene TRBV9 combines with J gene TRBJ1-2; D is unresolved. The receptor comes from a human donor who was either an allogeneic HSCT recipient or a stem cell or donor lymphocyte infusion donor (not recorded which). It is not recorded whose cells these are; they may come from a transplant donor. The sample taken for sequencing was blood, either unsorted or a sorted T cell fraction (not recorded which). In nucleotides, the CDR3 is TGTGCCAGCAGCGTAAATAGCTATGGCTACACCTTC. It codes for CASSVNSYGYTF.